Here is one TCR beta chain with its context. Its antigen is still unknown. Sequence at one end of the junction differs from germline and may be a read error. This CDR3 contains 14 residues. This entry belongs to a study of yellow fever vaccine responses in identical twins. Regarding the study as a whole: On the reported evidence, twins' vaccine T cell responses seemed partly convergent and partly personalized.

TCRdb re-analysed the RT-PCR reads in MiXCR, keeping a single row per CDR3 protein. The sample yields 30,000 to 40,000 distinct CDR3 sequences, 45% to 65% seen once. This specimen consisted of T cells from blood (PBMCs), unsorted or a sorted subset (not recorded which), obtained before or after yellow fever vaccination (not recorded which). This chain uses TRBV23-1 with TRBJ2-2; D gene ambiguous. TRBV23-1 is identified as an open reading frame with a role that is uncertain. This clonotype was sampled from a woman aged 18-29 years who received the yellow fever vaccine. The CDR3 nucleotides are TGTGCCAGCAGTCAATCGGGTTACACCGGGGAGCTGTTTTTT. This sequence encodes CASSQSGYTGELFF.